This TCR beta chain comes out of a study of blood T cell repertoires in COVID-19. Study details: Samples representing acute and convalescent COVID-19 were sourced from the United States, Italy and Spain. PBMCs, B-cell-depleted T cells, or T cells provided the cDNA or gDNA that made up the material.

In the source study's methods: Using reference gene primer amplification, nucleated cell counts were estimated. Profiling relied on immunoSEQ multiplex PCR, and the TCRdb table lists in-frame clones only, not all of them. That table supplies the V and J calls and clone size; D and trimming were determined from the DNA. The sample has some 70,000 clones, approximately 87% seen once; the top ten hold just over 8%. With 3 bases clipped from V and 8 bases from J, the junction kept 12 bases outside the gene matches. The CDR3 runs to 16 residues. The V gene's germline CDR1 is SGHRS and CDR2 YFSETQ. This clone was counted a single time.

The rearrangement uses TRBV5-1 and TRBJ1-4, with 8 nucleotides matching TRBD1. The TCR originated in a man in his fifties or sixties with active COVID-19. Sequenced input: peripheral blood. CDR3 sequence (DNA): TGCGCCAGCAGCTCAGGACAGGGCAATTTGGGCGAAAAACTGTTTTTT. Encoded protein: CASSSGQGNLGEKLFF.